Detailed here is one TCR beta chain. Its binding antigen is unknown. This sample stems from a study of cytomegalovirus exposure and HLA in healthy donors (TCRdb year 2017). Regarding the complete study: According to an earlier analysis of several hundred of the donors, some 180 million T cells yielded roughly 110 million unique TCR beta sequences and about 300 Gb of sequence data. The study combined high-throughput TCR immunosequencing, statistical association of individual TCRs with disease status, and machine learning to predict cytomegalovirus infection status. An earlier analysis of 500 to 750 of the donors applied high-throughput TCR beta sequencing to assess whether each TCR beta V gene segment acted as functional or pseudogenic. Alongside the repertoire data, information on donor age, sex, ethnicity and CMV serostatus was compiled. Four to six DR-DQ haplotypes were handled as single units for association and clustering, since linkage in the cohort was strong. In addition to the first cohort of 666 subjects, a separate validation cohort of 120 different subjects was used. Every repertoire in the discovery cohort had been generated on one and the same sequencing platform. To study patterns of TCR occurrence, a later analysis re-analyzed previously published TCR beta repertoires from around 700 donors and added high-resolution HLA genotyping. Rather than using new phenotypic data, the later analysis identified candidate immune exposures from TCR beta sequences and from how often those sequences occurred across donors. The study was designed to test whether signatures of past pathogen exposure could be identified by cataloging public T cell receptors. Roughly 290 gigabases of sequencing data and around 88 million unique TCR sequences made up an early release that covered several hundred HLA-typed donors. A later genetic analysis used genome-wide SNP genotypes for about 65% of the roughly 700 donors, treating that subset as a discovery cohort. HLA typing covered class I and class II loci at four-digit resolution. The T cell repertoires of some 700 subjects were profiled by immunosequencing and related to cytomegalovirus serostatus. Among 350 to 400 genotyped donors of the cohort, an average of 235,054 unique TCR beta nucleotide sequences were sequenced per donor, roughly 18% of them non-productive. Among the 398 genotyped donors, around 81% belonged to the genetic ancestry cluster associated with self-reported Caucasian donors. Typing coverage differed by locus: A, B, C, DRB1 and DQB1 were typed in about 620-640 donors, DQA1 in 522, DPA1 in around 580, and DPB1 in approximately 450. Beyond this particular receptor, the publication reports: The only immune exposure information available for the cohort was CMV serostatus. Because HLA typing was unavailable for some donors at each locus, only the typed subset was used in association tests. An earlier analysis of roughly 570 of the donors showed that most TCR beta V segments appeared in productive rearrangements either about 87% or about 30% of the time, which broadly matched IMGT annotations. According to a later analysis, parvovirus B19, influenza, CMV and Epstein-Barr virus appeared linked to several top co-occurrence clusters. In a later analysis, HLA-associated TCR beta chains showed more clonal expansion and lower generation probabilities than non-associated chains that were equally common. Across donors, most TCR sequences were observed very rarely, whereas some public TCRs were present in many individuals. Because counts were too low, about 18 rarely observed V segments, including chromosome 9 orphons, were excluded from the earlier analysis of 587 of the donors. Linkage disequilibrium might explain the correlated functional status among segregating V segments, but an unknown experimental factor could not be ruled out. Cytomegalovirus status was reported to be diagnosed by the classifier with high specificity and sensitivity in both the original and validation cohorts. In a later analysis, about 16,000 TCR beta sequences were associated with specific HLA alleles at a false discovery rate of 0.05. A cluster of highly shared sequence variants was judged likely to represent a technical artifact of the sequencing pipeline. Assigning TCR associations to individual alleles was difficult when HLA alleles, especially DR and DQ, strongly co-occurred. A total of around 150 TCR beta chains were listed by the study as associated with cytomegalovirus. In vitro tests confirmed that a few of the cytomegalovirus-associated TCR beta chains recognize cytomegalovirus antigens. In a later genetic analysis, fewer N-insertions in productive TCRs were reported among donors in an Asian-associated ancestry cluster than the approximately 670-donor mean. In a later genetic analysis, a missense DCLRE1C variant was associated with V-gene and J-gene trimming of TCR beta chains, and the association was replicated in an independent cohort. The presence/absence analyses assumed that sequencing depth was roughly uniform across donors, and that assumption may not be true. According to a later analysis, TCR association rates differed among HLA loci, with DRB1 alleles showing the most associated TCRs and HLA-C alleles showing the fewest. A further reported finding was that TCR beta sequences accurately predicted the HLA-A and HLA-B alleles for most subjects in the first cohort. In a later analysis, most CMV-associated TCR beta chains were found to appear HLA-restricted, with HLA associations seemingly driven largely by CMV exposure. This cohort had only TCR beta chains sequenced, and the lack of alpha or paired-chain data limited which features could be detected. The authors suggested that the approach could potentially be extended to other disease states and immunological phenotypes.

The cohort was made up of approximately 670 healthy bone marrow donors. At the time of sampling, all cohort members were nominally healthy, though unrecorded immune exposures were likely present. The donor tested CMV seropositive and was one of the 289 seropositive cohort members. A peripheral blood sample was provided by each donor, and peripheral blood mononuclear cells were used for TCR beta sequencing. Genomic DNA extraction from the blood cell samples was performed with the Qiagen DNeasy Blood Extraction Kit. The library was generated by the immunoSEQ multiplex PCR assay. The multiplex PCR relied on a mix of 60 forward primers for TCR Vbeta segments and 13 reverse primers for TCR Jbeta segments. The CDR3 region of rearranged TCR beta genes was amplified from genomic DNA by a multiplex PCR assay. On the Illumina HiSeq System, the amplified TCR beta libraries were sequenced as 87-base-pair reads. Regarding the original processing steps: Across the 666 repertoires, a later analysis counted approximately 75 million unique TCR beta chains, approximately 10 million of which were shared by at least two donors. Raw reads were error-corrected and collapsed into unique sequences with a nearest-neighbor algorithm that merged closely related sequences to remove PCR and sequencing errors. CDR3 sequences were aligned to IMGT reference sequences to assign V, D and J gene segments. For a sequence to be retained, at least a six-nucleotide match to both a V gene segment and a J gene segment was required. A rearrangement counted as productive if the CDR3 had no stop codons and remained in frame with V and J, and every other rearrangement counted as non-productive. Following IMGT convention, CDR3 was defined as the stretch from the second conserved V-encoded cysteine to the conserved J-encoded phenylalanine. In an earlier analysis of just under 600 of the donors, sequences lacking an unambiguous match to a single V gene segment were excluded. An earlier analysis of 500 to 700 of the donors classified V segments as functional when productive rearrangements were above 56.7% and as segregating when the standard deviation between donors was above 5%. A statistical classification framework was developed to diagnose cytomegalovirus status using the catalog of TCR beta chain sequences. In a later analysis, V and J genes were assigned by comparing TCR nucleotide sequences against IMGT/GENE-DB human TR gene sequences. The TCRdist pipeline was used in a later analysis to assign CDR3 sequences and most-parsimonious VDJ recombination scenarios. In a later analysis, every TCR beta chain was defined by the combination of its CDR3 amino acid sequence and its V-gene family, and reads without a unique V-gene family were dropped. To address suspected cross-contamination and a sequencing artifact, a later analysis removed around 600 highly shared, low-generation-probability nucleotide sequences. A later analysis calculated a clonal expansion index for each public chain from normalized within-repertoire ranks of inferred template counts. A later analysis computed generation probabilities with a VDJ recombination model fitted to out-of-frame rearrangements, and checked the results against IGoR. Hypergeometric tests were used in a later analysis to score TCR-TCR, TCR-HLA and TCR-CMV co-occurrence, with a repertoire-size bias correction applied to the TCR pairs. To estimate false discovery rates, a later analysis permuted the HLA or CMV assignments 20 times. In a later analysis, co-occurring TCRs were grouped using DBSCAN, and TCRdist sequence similarity was added for clustering within HLA-allele-positive subsets. Co-occurrence clustering excluded repertoires with fewer than 30,000 or more than 120,000 public chains, plus five with anomalous nucleotide sharing. The immuneACCESS repertoire file appears here via TCRdb, limited to in-frame rearrangements. These files lack a portion of the clones; in checked studies, under half of the deficit traces to unresolved V genes, and the cause of the others is not known. That table gives V, J and clone size, and the DNA gave D and trimming. The sample table on file contains under 90,000 clones. About 13% of the sample belongs to the ten largest clones.

The sequenced material came from PBMCs. The sequence came from a man aged 50 to 60 in good health and CMV-seropositive.

The nucleotide sequence reads as follows: TGTGCCAGCAGCCTCCGCGGGGGGCAAGAAAAACTGTTTTTT. Translation gives CASSLRGGQEKLFF. The chain is encoded by TRBV7-9 joined to TRBJ1-4, and TRBD1 may be the D gene, going by 6 matching bases. The CDR3 numbers 14 residues from cysteine through phenylalanine. Only the CDR3 region is kept as DNA, spanning 42 bases read in frame from base 1. For CDR1 and CDR2, the germline V gene (reference sequence) lists SEHNR and FQNEAQ. The trim is 5 bases for V and 8 bases for J, with a gap of 15 bases between the germline ends.